Below, 27 T cell receptor beta chains from the same sample are listed, as sequenced in a study of PD-1 blockade in classical Hodgkin lymphoma. Regarding time point: cycle 4 day 1 (C4D1), after more than five weeks of nivolumab. All patients experienced relapse after autologous stem cell transplantation, and brentuximab vedotin exposure was variable. Sequenced by immunoSEQ multiplex PCR; TCRdb stores in-frame clones only, minus some. Among about 64,000 clones listed, more than 80% were seen once. This specimen was peripheral blood mononuclear cells (PBMCs), taken before the fourth cycle of nivolumab. Source of these receptors: a human donor with classical Hodgkin lymphoma.

The V and J genes are TRBV5-1 and TRBJ2-2; D is unresolved. V was pared by 6 bases and J by 0 bases, with 6 bases between. Germline CDR1 SGHRS, CDR2 YFSETQ. The CDR3 is 13 residues long. The CDR3 reads CASTGSNTGELFF. The CDR3 DNA reads TGCGCCAGCACTGGGTCGAACACCGGGGAGCTGTTTTTT.

The gene calls are TRBV6-1 and TRBJ2-7; 8 positions agree with TRBD1. Germline V gives CDR1 MNHNS, CDR2 SASEGT. The CDR3 has 16 amino acids. With V trimmed by 0 bases and J by 3 bases, 7 bases remained unmatched. The DNA of the CDR3 is TGTGCCAGCAGTGAAGCGCAGGACAGGGAGGTCTACGAGCAGTACTTC. Its protein is CASSEAQDREVYEQYF.

J is TRBJ1-1 and V is TRBV6-1, with D unclear. From germline, CDR1 is MNHNS and CDR2 SASEGT. V shed 8 bases and J shed 4 bases, with 11 bases lying between them. The CDR3 sequence is 12 residues long. Here the CDR3 DNA reads TGTGCCAGCTGGAGAGGCGGCACTGAAGCTTTCTTT. This encodes CASWRGGTEAFF.

The rearrangement joins TRBV14 to TRBJ2-7, with D possibly matching TRBD1 (6 bases). Germline CDR1 reads SGHDN; CDR2 reads FVKESK. This CDR3 region has 15 residues. Trimming took off 6 bases at V and 1 base at J, with 16 bases between the two ends. The CDR3 loop is CASRNSGQLSYEQYF. The CDR3 nucleotides read TGTGCCAGCAGAAATTCGGGACAACTATCCTACGAGCAGTACTTC. The complete variable domain, with remaining parts taken from reference TRBV14 and TRBJ2-7, reads EAGVTQFPSHSVIEKGQTVTLRCDPISGHDNLYWYRRVMGKEIKFLLHFVKESKQDESGMPNNRFLAERTGGTYSTLKVQPAELEDSGVYFCASRNSGQLSYEQYFGPGTRLTVT.

This clone appeared once. This chain links TRBV10-3 with TRBJ2-7; 15 positions agree with TRBD2. The CDR3 extends over 14 amino acids. Germline CDR1 ENHRY, CDR2 SYGVKD. With V trimmed by 5 bases and J by 6 bases, 2 bases remained unmatched. Written as DNA, the CDR3 is TGTGCCATCAGTCCGGGACTAGCGGGAGGCGAGCAGTACTTC. This translates into CAISPGLAGGEQYF.

The rearrangement joins TRBV27 to TRBJ1-2; the D gene is possibly TRBD1 (6 bases). CDR3 size: 13 residues. CDR1 is MNHEY, CDR2 SMNVEV, per germline (reference sequence). The V and J ends lost 4 bases and 8 bases respectively, with 14 bases between them. CDR3 DNA sequence: TGTGCCAGCAGTTCTCATCAGGGGTACGGCTACACCTTC. Translation: CASSSHQGYGYTF.

J is TRBJ1-1 and V is TRBV28, with D hard to call. Germline CDR1 reads MDHEN; CDR2 reads SYDVKM. The CDR3 contains 15 residues. Trimming took 4 bases from V and 1 from J, leaving 13 bases between them. CDR3 nucleotides: TGTGCCAGCAGTTCCCCAACGTCGTGGAACACTGAAGCTTTCTTT. Residues: CASSSPTSWNTEAFF.

CDR3 region: CASSSLTGGPYEQYF. CDR3 bases: TGTGCCAGCAGTTCCCTGACAGGGGGACCCTACGAGCAGTACTTC. The genes are TRBV6-6 and TRBJ2-7; 9 nucleotides line up with TRBD1. The CDR3 loop spans 15 amino acids. Germline CDR1 and CDR2: MNHNY and SVGAGI (reference sequence). J lost 2 bases, V lost 4 bases, and 6 bases had no gene match.

V and J are TRBV9 and TRBJ1-3; D is unresolved. CDR1 SGDLS and CDR2 YYNGEE come from the germline V gene. The CDR3 covers 13 residues. Trimming stripped 3 bases from V and 2 bases from J, with 6 bases between. The CDR3 here is CASSAIAGNTIYF. Written as DNA, the CDR3 is TGTGCCAGCAGCGCAATTGCTGGAAACACCATATATTTT.

The V call is TRBV28, the J call TRBJ1-1; TRBD1 matches at 8 bases. The CDR3 is made up of 14 amino acids. In germline, CDR1 is MDHEN, CDR2 SYDVKM. Germline trimming cut 5 bases from V and 3 bases from J; bases unmatched to any gene: 5. The CDR3 DNA sequence: TGTGCCAGCAGTCTTCAGGGGGCGTACACTGAAGCTTTCTTT. It translates to CASSLQGAYTEAFF. The entire variable domain, with the rest obtained from reference TRBV28 and TRBJ1-1, is as follows: DVKVTQSSRYLVKRTGEKVFLECVQDMDHENMFWYRQDPGLGLRLIYFSYDVKMKEKGDIPEGYSVSREKKERFSLILESASTNQTSMYLCASSLQGAYTEAFFGQGTRLTVV.

The chain has TRBV19 and TRBJ1-1, with unresolved D. The CDR3 is 13 amino acids. Trimming stripped 7 bases from V and 4 bases from J, with 13 bases between. Germline values: CDR1 LNHDA, CDR2 SQIVND (reference sequence). CDR3 amino acids: CASKSGPSTEAFF. Written as DNA, the CDR3 is TGTGCCAGTAAGTCCGGGCCCTCCACTGAAGCTTTCTTT.

This clone has a handful of counts. J is TRBJ1-2 and V is TRBV2; D is undetermined. The CDR3 contains 11 residues. V dropped 7 bases and J dropped 7 bases, with 10 bases sitting between them. Germline values: CDR1 SNHLY, CDR2 FYNNEI. CDR3 loop: CASTSWVGYTF. The CDR3 nucleotides read TGTGCCAGCACCTCGTGGGTTGGCTACACCTTC.

This clone occurred once. The rearrangement uses TRBV13 and TRBJ2-3; no reliable D call. Trimming removed 4 bases from V and 3 bases from J, with 2 bases in between. CDR3 length equals 11 residues. Germline V CDR1 and CDR2: PRHDT, FYEKMQ (reference sequence). CDR3 coding DNA: TGTGCCAGCAGCTCTACAGATACGCAGTATTTT. Translating it yields CASSSTDTQYF.

This chain links TRBV7-8 with TRBJ2-5; D perhaps matches TRBD1 (6 bases). Trimming pared 4 bases from V and 5 bases from J, leaving 11 bases between. The CDR3 covers 13 residues. CDR1 and CDR2 (germline): SGHVS, FQNEAQ. CDR3 in amino acids: CASSSGTRETQYF. CDR3 coding DNA: TGTGCCAGCAGCTCCGGGACACGGGAGACCCAGTACTTC. Supplemented by reference TRBV7-8 and TRBJ2-5, the full variable domain reads GAGVSQSPRYKVAKRGQDVALRCDPISGHVSLFWYQQALGQGPEFLTYFQNEAQLDKSGLPSDRFFAERPEGSVSTLKIQRTQQEDSAVYLCASSSGTRETQYFGPGTRLLVL.

The chain's CDR3 is CASSFQGPAYEQYF. CDR3 nucleotides: TGTGCCAGCAGCTTCCAGGGGCCAGCCTACGAGCAGTACTTC. V gene TRBV5-6 combines with J gene TRBJ2-7; a possible D gene is TRBD1 (6 bases). CDR1 is SGHDT and CDR2 is YYEEEE in the germline V gene. The V and J ends lost 2 bases and 2 bases respectively, with 11 bases between them. The CDR3 runs 14 residues. The entire variable domain, with the rest obtained from reference TRBV5-6 and TRBJ2-7, is as follows: DAGVTQSPTHLIKTRGQQVTLRCSPKSGHDTVSWYQQALGQGPQFIFQYYEEEERQRGNFPDRFSGHQFPNYSSELNVNALLLGDSALYLCASSFQGPAYEQYFGPGTRLTVT.

V and J are TRBV28 and TRBJ2-2; D is perhaps TRBD1 or TRBD2 (6 bases each). Deletions cut 5 bases from V and 0 bases from J, with 16 bases between. This CDR3 is 17 amino acids long. The germline CDR1 and CDR2 sequences are MDHEN and SYDVKM. CDR3 loop: CASSRRRGSANTGELFF. CDR3 nucleotides: TGTGCCAGCAGTAGAAGGAGGGGGAGCGCGAACACCGGGGAGCTGTTTTTT. The full variable domain, its missing parts supplied by reference TRBV28 and TRBJ2-2, is DVKVTQSSRYLVKRTGEKVFLECVQDMDHENMFWYRQDPGLGLRLIYFSYDVKMKEKGDIPEGYSVSREKKERFSLILESASTNQTSMYLCASSRRRGSANTGELFFGEGSRLTVL.

This clone was picked up one time. The chain combines TRBV28 with TRBJ2-7; D call uncertain. CDR3 length equals 15 residues. V lost 4 bases and J lost 0, with 13 bases in between. Germline loops: CDR1 MDHEN, CDR2 SYDVKM. CDR3 bases: TGTGCCAGCAGTTCTTACGGGTCGAGCTCCTACGAGCAGTACTTC. Amino acids: CASSSYGSSSYEQYF.

V and J are TRBV14 and TRBJ1-4; D gene ambiguous. The V gene lost 1 base and the J gene lost 5 bases, with 11 bases spanning the gap. The CDR3 has 15 residues. Germline V lookup: CDR1 SGHDN, CDR2 FVKESK. The CDR3 nucleotides are TGTGCCAGCAGCCAAGGAGCCGGTACCAATGAAAAACTGTTTTTT. Its translation: CASSQGAGTNEKLFF. The full variable domain, completed using reference TRBV14 and TRBJ1-4, is EAGVTQFPSHSVIEKGQTVTLRCDPISGHDNLYWYRRVMGKEIKFLLHFVKESKQDESGMPNNRFLAERTGGTYSTLKVQPAELEDSGVYFCASSQGAGTNEKLFFGSGTQLSVL.

The chain recombines TRBV5-4 with TRBJ2-3, with a tentative D call TRBD1 (7 bases). Between the trimmed V and J ends, which lost 7 bases and 1 base, there was a span of 19 bases. The CDR3 runs 16 residues. Germline V gives CDR1 SGHNT, CDR2 YYREEE (reference sequence). CDR3 nucleotide sequence: TGTGCCAGCTCCCTCGGGGGACAGACCGGCACAGATACGCAGTATTTT. Its translation: CASSLGGQTGTDTQYF. Drawing the rest from reference TRBV5-4 and TRBJ2-3, the complete variable domain is ETGVTQSPTHLIKTRGQQVTLRCSSQSGHNTVSWYQQALGQGPQFIFQYYREEENGRGNFPPRFSGLQFPNYSSELNVNALELDDSALYLCASSLGGQTGTDTQYFGPGTRLTVL.

The rearrangement uses TRBV11-1 and TRBJ2-2, with D hard to call. Germline values: CDR1 SGHAT, CDR2 FQDESV (reference sequence). This CDR3 spans 14 amino acids. The germline V and J ends were trimmed by 2 bases and 5 bases, with 9 bases remaining between them. The CDR3 DNA sequence: TGTGCCAGCAGCTTATTTTCGGCGACCGGGGAGCTGTTTTTT. Amino acid sequence: CASSLFSATGELFF.

V usage is TRBV5-4 and J usage is TRBJ2-1, with 8 bases lining up with TRBD2. This CDR3 comprises 15 residues. V dropped 0 bases and J dropped 4; count of bases not matched to a gene: 3. Germline-derived CDR1 and CDR2 are SGHNT and YYREEE (reference sequence). Here the CDR3 DNA reads TGTGCCAGCAGCTTGGTAGCGGGACCTTACAATGAGCAGTTCTTC. Encoded protein: CASSLVAGPYNEQFF.

The chain employs TRBV4-2 and TRBJ1-5, with unresolved D. The CDR3 totals 13 residues. CDR1 is LGHNA and CDR2 is YNFKEQ in the germline V gene. Trimming pared 0 bases from V and 6 bases from J, leaving 6 bases between. The CDR3 reads CASSQESGQPQHF. The CDR3 DNA is TGTGCCAGCAGCCAAGAGTCAGGTCAGCCCCAGCATTTT.

The rearrangement joins TRBV19 to TRBJ2-1, with 8 bases identical to TRBD2. V trimming: 2 bases; J trimming: 3 bases; junction bases outside the gene matches: 3. The germline V gene has CDR1 LNHDA and CDR2 SQIVND (reference sequence). There are 15 residues in the CDR3. CDR3 bases: TGTGCCAGTAGTATACCGGGACTAGTCTACAATGAGCAGTTCTTC. Protein: CASSIPGLVYNEQFF.

The V and J genes are TRBV4-2 and TRBJ1-2; possible D gene TRBD1, 6 bases. Trimming removed 0 bases at V and 4 bases at J, with 12 bases between. The CDR3 loop spans 15 amino acids. Germline CDR1 and CDR2: LGHNA and YNFKEQ. The CDR3 nucleotides read TGTGCCAGCAGCCAAGAAGATCAGGGGAGCTATGGCTACACCTTC. Translated, it gives CASSQEDQGSYGYTF.

The chain is built from TRBV10-2 and TRBJ2-2, with D perhaps matching TRBD1 (5 bases). V was clipped by 11 bases and J by 4 bases, with 17 bases between them. The CDR3 has 14 amino acids. Germline V gene sequence: CDR1 WSHSY, CDR2 SAAADI. The CDR3 loop is CAGAWGLGTGELFF. The CDR3 nucleotides read TGCGCCGGGGCGTGGGGCTTGGGCACCGGGGAGCTGTTTTTT.

The chain combines TRBV18 with TRBJ2-1, with 9 bases aligning to TRBD2. V lost 6 bases to trimming and J lost 3 bases; unmatched junction nucleotides: 9. CDR1 and CDR2 (germline): KGHSH, LQKENI. There are 16 residues in the CDR3. This CDR3 is CASSPSSGGIYNEQFF. The CDR3 DNA reads as TGTGCCAGCTCCCCCTCGAGCGGGGGGATCTACAATGAGCAGTTCTTC.

This chain joins TRBV15 and TRBJ2-6; D could derive from TRBD1 or TRBD2 (5 bases each). CDR1 LNHNV and CDR2 YYDKDF come from the germline V gene (reference sequence). The V end lost 5 bases, the J end lost 0 bases, and 14 bases lay between the germline ends. This CDR3 comprises 17 residues. The CDR3: CATSPRDGRSGANVLTF. CDR3 sequence (DNA): TGTGCCACCAGCCCACGGGACGGACGCTCTGGGGCCAACGTCCTGACTTTC. The full variable domain, completed using reference TRBV15 and TRBJ2-6, is DAMVIQNPRYQVTQFGKPVTLSCSQTLNHNVMYWYQQKSSQAPKLLFHYYDKDFNNEADTPDNFQSRRPNTSFCFLDIRSPGLGDTAMYLCATSPRDGRSGANVLTFGAGSRLTVL.